Sequencing of this T cell receptor (beta chain) was carried out in a study of T cell responses to AZD1222 COVID-19 vaccine. Study overall: Timing groups of about 4 and about 12 weeks for second doses were pooled.

The method was immunoSEQ multiplex PCR; TCRdb's version includes in-frame clones alone and lacks a portion of them. The sample lists about 140,000 clones, roughly nine tenths occurring once. The CDR3 runs 12 residues. Germline-derived CDR1 and CDR2 are GTSNPN and SVGIG (reference sequence). The V end was cut by 2 bases, the J end by 8 bases, with 12 bases between. The J gene is TRBJ1-2, the V gene TRBV30; D gene ambiguous. The sample in question was peripheral blood, obtained on day 0 of AZD1222 vaccination. This sequence was found in an adult in good health. DNA for the CDR3: TGTGCCTGGAGTTGGGCAGCCGAGGGCTACACCTTC. Translated: CAWSWAAEGYTF. Together with reference TRBV30 and TRBJ1-2, the CDR3 gives the full variable domain: SQTIHQWPATLVQPVGSPLSLECTVEGTSNPNLYWYRQAAGRGLQLLFYSVGIGQISSEVPQNLSASRPQDRQFILSSKKLLLSDSGFYLCAWSWAAEGYTFGSGTRLTVV.